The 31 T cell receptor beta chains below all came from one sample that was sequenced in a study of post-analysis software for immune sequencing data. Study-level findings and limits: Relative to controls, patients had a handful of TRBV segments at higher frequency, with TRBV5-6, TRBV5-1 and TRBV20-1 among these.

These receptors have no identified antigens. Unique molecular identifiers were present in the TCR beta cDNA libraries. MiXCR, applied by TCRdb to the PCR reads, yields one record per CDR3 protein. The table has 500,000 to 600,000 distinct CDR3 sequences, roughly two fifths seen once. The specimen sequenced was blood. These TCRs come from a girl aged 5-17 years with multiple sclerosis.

CDR3 nucleotides: TGCAGTGCCAGGACTAGCGCCCTACGGGACAATGAGCAGTTCTTC. Its translation: CSARTSALRDNEQFF. This chain connects TRBV20-1 to TRBJ2-1, with TRBD2 matching 9 bases. Germline V gene data show CDR1 as DFQATT and CDR2 as SNEGSKA (reference sequence). CDR3 length: 15 amino acids. The V gene end was trimmed by 6 bases and the J gene end by 5 bases; junction bases not matched to a gene: 11.

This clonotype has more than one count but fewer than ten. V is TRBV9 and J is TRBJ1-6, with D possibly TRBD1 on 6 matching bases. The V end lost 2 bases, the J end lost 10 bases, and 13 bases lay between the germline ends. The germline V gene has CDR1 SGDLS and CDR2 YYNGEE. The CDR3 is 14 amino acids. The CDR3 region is CASSVEQGGSPLHF. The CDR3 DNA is TGTGCCAGCAGCGTTGAACAGGGCGGATCACCCCTCCACTTT.

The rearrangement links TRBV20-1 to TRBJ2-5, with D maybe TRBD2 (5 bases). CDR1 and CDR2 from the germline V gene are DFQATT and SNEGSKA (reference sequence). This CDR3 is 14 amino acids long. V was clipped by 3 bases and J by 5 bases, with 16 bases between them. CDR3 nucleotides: TGCAGTGCTAGCAAACCGGACTTAGGGGAGACCCAGTACTTC. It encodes CSASKPDLGETQYF.

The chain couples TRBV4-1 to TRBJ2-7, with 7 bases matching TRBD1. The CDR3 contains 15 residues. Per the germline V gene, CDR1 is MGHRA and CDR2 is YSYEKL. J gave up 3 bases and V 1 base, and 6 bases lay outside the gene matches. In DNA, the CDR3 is TGCGCCAGCAGCCAAGGGGGGACAGCCATCTACGAGCAGTACTTC. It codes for CASSQGGTAIYEQYF.

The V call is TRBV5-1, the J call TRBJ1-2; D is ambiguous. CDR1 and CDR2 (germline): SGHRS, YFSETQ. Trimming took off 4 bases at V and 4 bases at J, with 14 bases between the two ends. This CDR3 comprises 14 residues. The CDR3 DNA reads TGCGCCAGCAGCGTGAACCGGGCCTCCTATGGCTACACCTTC. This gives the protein CASSVNRASYGYTF.

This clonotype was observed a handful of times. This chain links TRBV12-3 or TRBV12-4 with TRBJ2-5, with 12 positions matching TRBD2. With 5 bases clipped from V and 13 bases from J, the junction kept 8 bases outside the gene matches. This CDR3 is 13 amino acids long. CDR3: CASSPLAGGPWYF. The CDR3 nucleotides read TGTGCCAGCAGTCCACTAGCGGGGGGTCCTTGGTACTTC.

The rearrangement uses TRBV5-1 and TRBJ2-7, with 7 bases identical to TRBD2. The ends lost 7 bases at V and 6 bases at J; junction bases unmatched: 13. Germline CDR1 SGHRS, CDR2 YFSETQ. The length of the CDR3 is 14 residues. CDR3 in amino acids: CASWAGGGPVEQYF. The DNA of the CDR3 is TGCGCCAGCTGGGCTGGGGGGGGTCCTGTCGAGCAGTACTTC.

The CDR3: CATSRSGLHGDEQFF. CDR3 nucleotides: TGTGCCACCAGCAGGTCGGGACTGCACGGGGATGAGCAGTTCTTC. This rearrangement joins TRBV15 to TRBJ2-1, with a tentative D call TRBD2 (6 bases). The CDR3 totals 15 residues. Per germline, CDR1 LNHNV and CDR2 YYDKDF (reference sequence). Trimming pared 3 bases from V and 8 bases from J, leaving 17 bases between.

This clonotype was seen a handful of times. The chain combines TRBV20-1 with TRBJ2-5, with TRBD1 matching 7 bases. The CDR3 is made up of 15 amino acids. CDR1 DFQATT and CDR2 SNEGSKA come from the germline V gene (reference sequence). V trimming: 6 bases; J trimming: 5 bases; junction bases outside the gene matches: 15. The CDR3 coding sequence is TGCAGTGCATACAGGGGAACCCCTCGGGGTGAGACCCAGTACTTC. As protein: CSAYRGTPRGETQYF.

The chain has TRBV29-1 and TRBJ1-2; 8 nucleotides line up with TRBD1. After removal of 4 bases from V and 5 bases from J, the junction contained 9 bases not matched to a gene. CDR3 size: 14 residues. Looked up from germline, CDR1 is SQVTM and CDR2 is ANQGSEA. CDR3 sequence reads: CSVGELGQVYGYTF. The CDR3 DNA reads TGCAGCGTTGGGGAGTTGGGACAGGTATATGGCTACACCTTC.

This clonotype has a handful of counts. CDR3 DNA: TGTGCCAGCAGTTTACGGCAGGCGGAGGAAGAGACCCAGTACTTC. It translates to CASSLRQAEEETQYF. The V gene is TRBV12-3 or TRBV12-4, the J gene TRBJ2-5; possibly TRBD2 for D (5 bases). This CDR3 comprises 15 residues. Trimming left V 2 bases short and J 3 bases short, with 13 bases between.

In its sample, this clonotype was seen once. This CDR3 reads CASSTGTGGGNYGYTF. The CDR3 DNA follows: TGCGCCAGCAGCACGGGGACAGGCGGCGGCAACTATGGCTACACCTTC. The V and J genes are TRBV5-1 and TRBJ1-2; 8 positions agree with TRBD1. The length of the CDR3 is 16 residues. CDR1 SGHRS and CDR2 YFSETQ come from the germline V gene. The junction had 10 bases not matched to a gene; V was cut back by 4 bases and J by 2 bases.

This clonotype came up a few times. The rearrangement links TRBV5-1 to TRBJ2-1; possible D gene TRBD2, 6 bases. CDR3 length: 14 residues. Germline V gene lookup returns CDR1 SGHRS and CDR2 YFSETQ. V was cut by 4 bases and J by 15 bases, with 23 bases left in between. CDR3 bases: TGCGCCAGCAGCGAAGGGGAGCGACTAGTCGGCCTGTTCTTC. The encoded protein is CASSEGERLVGLFF.

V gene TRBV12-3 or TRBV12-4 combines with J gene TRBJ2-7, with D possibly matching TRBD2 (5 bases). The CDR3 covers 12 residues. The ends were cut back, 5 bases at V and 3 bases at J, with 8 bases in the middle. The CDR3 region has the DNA TGTGCCAGCAGTAGTGAGGGCTACGAGCAGTACTTC. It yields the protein CASSSEGYEQYF.

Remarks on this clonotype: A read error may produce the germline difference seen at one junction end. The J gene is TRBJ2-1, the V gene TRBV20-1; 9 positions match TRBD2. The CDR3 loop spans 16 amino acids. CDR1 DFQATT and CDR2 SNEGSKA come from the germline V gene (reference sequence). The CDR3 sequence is CGARDPNSGGNNEQFF. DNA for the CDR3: TGCGGTGCTAGAGATCCAAATAGCGGGGGTAACAATGAGCAGTTCTTC.

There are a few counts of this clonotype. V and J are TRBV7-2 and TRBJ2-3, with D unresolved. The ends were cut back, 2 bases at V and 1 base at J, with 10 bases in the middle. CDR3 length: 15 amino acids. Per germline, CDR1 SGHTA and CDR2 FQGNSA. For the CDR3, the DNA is TGTGCCAGCAGCTTAATGGGAAGGGGCACAGATACGCAGTATTTT. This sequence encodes CASSLMGRGTDTQYF.

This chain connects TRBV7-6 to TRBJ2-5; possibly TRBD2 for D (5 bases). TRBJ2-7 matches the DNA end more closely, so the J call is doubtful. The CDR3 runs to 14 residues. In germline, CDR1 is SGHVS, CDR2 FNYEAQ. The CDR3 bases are TGTGCCAGCAGCCTCCGGGCTAGCAGTCCCGAGCAGTACTTC. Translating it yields CASSLRASSPEQYF.

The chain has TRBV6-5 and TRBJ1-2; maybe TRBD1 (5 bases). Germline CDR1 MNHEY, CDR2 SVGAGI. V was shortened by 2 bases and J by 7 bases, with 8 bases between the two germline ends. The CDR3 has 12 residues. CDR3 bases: TGTGCCAGCAGTTACATGGGGGGTGGCTACACCTTC. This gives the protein CASSYMGGGYTF.

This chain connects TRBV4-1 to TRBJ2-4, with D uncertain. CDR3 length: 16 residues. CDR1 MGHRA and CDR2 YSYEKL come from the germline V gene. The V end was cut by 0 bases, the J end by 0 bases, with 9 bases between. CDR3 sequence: CASSQEGQLAKNIQYF. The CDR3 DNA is TGCGCCAGCAGCCAAGAGGGCCAGCTAGCCAAAAACATTCAGTACTTC.

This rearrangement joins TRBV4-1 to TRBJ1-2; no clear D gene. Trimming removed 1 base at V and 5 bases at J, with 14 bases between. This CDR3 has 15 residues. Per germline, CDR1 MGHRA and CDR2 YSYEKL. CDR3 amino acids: CASSQVIGEIYGYTF. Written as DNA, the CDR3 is TGCGCCAGCAGCCAAGTCATCGGGGAGATTTATGGCTACACCTTC.

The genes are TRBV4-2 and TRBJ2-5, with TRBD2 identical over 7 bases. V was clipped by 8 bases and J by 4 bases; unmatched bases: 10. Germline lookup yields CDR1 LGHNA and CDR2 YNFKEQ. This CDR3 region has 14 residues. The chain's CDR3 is CASRGGPRPETQYF. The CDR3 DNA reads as TGTGCCAGCCGCGGGGGACCAAGGCCAGAGACCCAGTACTTC.

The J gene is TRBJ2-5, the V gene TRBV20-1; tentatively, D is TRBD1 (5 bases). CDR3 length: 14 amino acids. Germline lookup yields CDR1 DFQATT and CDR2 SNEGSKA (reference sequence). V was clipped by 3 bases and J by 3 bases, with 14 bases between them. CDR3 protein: CSASVPGPKETQYF. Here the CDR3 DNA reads TGCAGTGCTAGTGTCCCAGGGCCTAAAGAGACCCAGTACTTC.

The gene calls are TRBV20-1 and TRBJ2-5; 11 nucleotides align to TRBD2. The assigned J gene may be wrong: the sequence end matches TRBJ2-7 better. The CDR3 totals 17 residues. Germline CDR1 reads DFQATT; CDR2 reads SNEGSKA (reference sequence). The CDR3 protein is CSASLSSGRRLSYEQYF. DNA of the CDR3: TGCAGTGCTAGCTTGTCTAGCGGGAGGCGCCTCTCCTACGAGCAGTACTTC.

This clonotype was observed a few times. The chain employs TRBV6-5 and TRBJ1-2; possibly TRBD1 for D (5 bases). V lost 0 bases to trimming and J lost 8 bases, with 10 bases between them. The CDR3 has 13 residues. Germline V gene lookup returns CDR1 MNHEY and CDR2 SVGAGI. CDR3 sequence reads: CASSYSVPGGYTF. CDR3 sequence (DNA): TGTGCCAGCAGTTACTCTGTTCCAGGGGGCTACACCTTC.

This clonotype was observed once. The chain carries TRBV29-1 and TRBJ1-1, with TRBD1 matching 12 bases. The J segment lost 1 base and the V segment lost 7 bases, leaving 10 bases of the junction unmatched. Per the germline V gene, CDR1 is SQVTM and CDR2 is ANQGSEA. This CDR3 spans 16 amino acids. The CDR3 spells CSGGPGQGAGNTEAFF. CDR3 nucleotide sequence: TGCAGCGGAGGCCCGGGACAGGGGGCCGGGAACACTGAAGCTTTCTTT.

CDR3 bases: TGTGCCAGCAGCTTAGGGGGGTTGTGGGACATTCAGTACTTC. As protein: CASSLGGLWDIQYF. The rearrangement joins TRBV11-2 to TRBJ2-7; D is perhaps TRBD1 or TRBD2 (5 bases each). TRBJ2-4 explains the end of the DNA better; the J call may be wrong. CDR3 length: 14 residues. Per the germline V gene, CDR1 is SGHAT and CDR2 is FQNNGV.

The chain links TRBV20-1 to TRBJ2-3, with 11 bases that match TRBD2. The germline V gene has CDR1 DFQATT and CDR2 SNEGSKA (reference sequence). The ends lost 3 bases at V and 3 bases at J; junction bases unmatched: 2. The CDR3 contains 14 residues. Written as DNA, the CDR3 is TGCAGTGCTAGCCCTAGCGGGAGGACAGATACGCAGTATTTT. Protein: CSASPSGRTDTQYF.

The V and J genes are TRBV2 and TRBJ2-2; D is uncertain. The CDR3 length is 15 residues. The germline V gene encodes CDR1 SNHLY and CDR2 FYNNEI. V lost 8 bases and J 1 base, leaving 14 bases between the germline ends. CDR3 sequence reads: CASGLENVNTGELFF. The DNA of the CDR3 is TGTGCCAGCGGCTTAGAAAACGTGAACACCGGGGAGCTGTTTTTT.

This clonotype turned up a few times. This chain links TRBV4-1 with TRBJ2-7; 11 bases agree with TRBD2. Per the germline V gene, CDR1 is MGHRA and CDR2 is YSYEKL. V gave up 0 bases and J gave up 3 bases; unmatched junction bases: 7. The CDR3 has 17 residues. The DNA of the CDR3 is TGCGCCAGCAGCCAAGATCGGGCTAGCGGGAGGATCTACGAGCAGTACTTC. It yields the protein CASSQDRASGRIYEQYF.

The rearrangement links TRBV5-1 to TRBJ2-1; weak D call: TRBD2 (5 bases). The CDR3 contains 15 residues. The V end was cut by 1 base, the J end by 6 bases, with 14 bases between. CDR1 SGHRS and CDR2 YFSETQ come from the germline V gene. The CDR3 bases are TGCGCCAGCAGCTTGCGCGACGGACTGGGCAATGAGCAGTTCTTC. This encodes CASSLRDGLGNEQFF.

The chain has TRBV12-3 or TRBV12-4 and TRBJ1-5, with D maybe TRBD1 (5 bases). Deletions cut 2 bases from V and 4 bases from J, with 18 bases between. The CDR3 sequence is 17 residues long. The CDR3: CASSLPIGSGGNQPQHF. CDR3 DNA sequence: TGTGCCAGCAGTTTACCAATAGGGTCTGGGGGGAATCAGCCCCAGCATTTT.